This TCR beta chain was found in a study of shared clonotypes between healthy human individuals. A 200 ng quantity of DNA, roughly 32,000 T cell genomes, went into the sorted-subset replicate PCRs. Profiling relied on immunoSEQ multiplex PCR, and the TCRdb table lists in-frame clones only, not all of them. The table has approximately 700,000 clones, around 78% seen once. CDR1 is SGHNT and CDR2 is YYREEE in the germline V gene (reference sequence). This CDR3 has 13 residues. Trimming stripped 0 bases from V and 9 bases from J, with 10 bases between. The rearrangement joins TRBV5-4 to TRBJ2-1; D not certain. The specimen sequenced was memory CD4+ T cells sorted from blood. Indicated subset: CD45RA-negative fraction. The source of this sequence is a woman aged 25 to 45 in good health. The CDR3 spells CASSLVDVGEQFF. The CDR3 DNA follows: TGTGCCAGCAGCTTGGTCGACGTCGGTGAGCAGTTCTTC.